This T cell receptor (beta chain) was recovered during a study of blood T cell repertoires in COVID-19. Germline V gene data show CDR1 as SGHNT and CDR2 as YYREEE (reference sequence). The length of the CDR3 is 14 residues. The V gene lost 3 bases and the J gene lost 5 bases, with 14 bases spanning the gap. Methods used by the authors: Scientists estimated how many nucleated cells there were by amplifying reference gene primers. TCRdb's copy holds only in-frame clones and misses some; the assay was immunoSEQ multiplex PCR. V and J calls plus clone size are reproduced from that table; the DNA served to infer D and trimming. This sample has approximately 170,000 clones, with about 87% found just once.

The specimen was peripheral blood. This chain connects TRBV5-4 to TRBJ2-5; D not certain. The source of this sequence is a man between 18 and 35 years old with active or convalescent COVID-19. The CDR3 DNA reads as TGTGCCAGCAGCTCCCAATACTCCTCGGAGACCCAGTACTTC. Its translation is CASSSQYSSETQYF.